Sequencing of this T cell receptor beta chain was carried out in a study of human T cells and chemical hapten exposure. Using its own MiXCR run on the RACE reads, TCRdb lists one record per CDR3 protein. The sample comprises around 70,000 distinct CDR3 sequences, 11% of which are singletons, and 1.4% rests with the top ten. Time point described: patch test 3, about 24 weeks after DPC sensitization. Treatment in this sample: therapeutic diphenylcyclopropenone sensitization with weekly scalp DPC. Per germline, CDR1 SGHVS and CDR2 FNYEAQ. The CDR3 is 17 residues long. With 0 bases clipped from V and 9 bases from J, the junction kept 7 bases outside the gene matches.

This rearrangement joins TRBV7-6 to TRBJ2-3; 15 positions agree with TRBD2. Material: whole blood, obtained in connection with sensitization to the hapten diphenylcyclopropenone (DPC). The receptor comes from a woman aged 50 to 60 with alopecia areata. Some clones in this sample may be carry-over from other donors' samples. The CDR3 sequence is CASSLALGLAGGETQYF. The DNA of the CDR3 is TGTGCCAGCAGCTTAGCTCTTGGACTAGCGGGGGGGGAGACGCAGTATTTT.